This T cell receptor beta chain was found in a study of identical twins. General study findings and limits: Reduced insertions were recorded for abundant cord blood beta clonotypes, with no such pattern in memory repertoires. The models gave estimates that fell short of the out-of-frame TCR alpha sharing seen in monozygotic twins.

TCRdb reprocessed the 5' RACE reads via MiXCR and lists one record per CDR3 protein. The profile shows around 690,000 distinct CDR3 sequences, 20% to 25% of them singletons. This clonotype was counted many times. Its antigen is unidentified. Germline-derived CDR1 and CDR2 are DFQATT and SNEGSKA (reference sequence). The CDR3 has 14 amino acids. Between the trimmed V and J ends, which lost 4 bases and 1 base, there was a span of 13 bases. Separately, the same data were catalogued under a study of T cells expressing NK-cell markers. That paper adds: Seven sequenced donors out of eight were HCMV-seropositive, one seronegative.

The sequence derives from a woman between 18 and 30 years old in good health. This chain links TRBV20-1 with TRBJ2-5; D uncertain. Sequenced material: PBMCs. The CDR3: CSAIRPDLQETQYF. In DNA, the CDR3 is TGCAGTGCTATCAGGCCAGACCTCCAAGAGACCCAGTACTTC.